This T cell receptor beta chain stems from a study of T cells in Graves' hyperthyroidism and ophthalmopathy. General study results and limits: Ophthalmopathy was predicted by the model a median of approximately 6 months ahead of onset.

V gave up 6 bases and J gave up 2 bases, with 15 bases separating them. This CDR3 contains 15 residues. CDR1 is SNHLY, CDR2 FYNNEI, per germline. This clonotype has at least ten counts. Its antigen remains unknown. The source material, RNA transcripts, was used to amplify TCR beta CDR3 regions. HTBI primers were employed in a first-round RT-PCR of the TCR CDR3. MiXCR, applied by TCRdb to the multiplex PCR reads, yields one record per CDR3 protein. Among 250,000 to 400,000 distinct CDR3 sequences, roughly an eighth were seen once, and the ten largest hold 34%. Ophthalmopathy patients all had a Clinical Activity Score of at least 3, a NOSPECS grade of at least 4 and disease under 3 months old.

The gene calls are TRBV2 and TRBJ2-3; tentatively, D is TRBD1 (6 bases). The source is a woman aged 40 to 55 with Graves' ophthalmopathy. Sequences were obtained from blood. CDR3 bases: TGTGCCAGCAGCTTACAGGGAACTAACACAGATACGCAGTATTTT. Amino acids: CASSLQGTNTDTQYF. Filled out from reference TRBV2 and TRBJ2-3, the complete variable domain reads EPEVTQTPSHQVTQMGQEVILRCVPISNHLYFYWYRQILGQKVEFLVSFYNNEISEKSEIFDDQFSVERPDGSNFTLKIRSTKLEDSAMYFCASSLQGTNTDTQYFGPGTRLTVL.